The clone carrying this T cell receptor (beta chain) has a single count. This specimen belongs to a study of blood T cell repertoires in COVID-19. Study as a whole: Specimens from acute and convalescent COVID-19 originated in the United States, Italy and Spain. PBMCs, B-cell-depleted T cells, or T cells were the source of the cDNA or gDNA that made up the material.

CDR1 SGHNT and CDR2 YYREEE come from the germline V gene (reference sequence). CDR3 length: 15 residues. The V and J ends lost 4 bases and 7 bases respectively, with 15 bases between them. In the study's own analysis: Amplification from reference gene primers served as the basis for estimated nucleated cell counts. The data were produced by immunoSEQ multiplex PCR, yet TCRdb's version contains in-frame clones alone and is incomplete. V and J calls and clone size are those listed in that table; D and trimming were worked out from the DNA. The sample consists of more than 65,000 clones, around 80% of them appearing once.

Sequenced input: peripheral blood. The V gene is TRBV5-4, the J gene TRBJ1-6; tentative D call: TRBD1 (5 bases). The TCR was taken from a human donor in a cohort sampled during active COVID-19. The CDR3 DNA sequence: TGTGCCAGCAGCCAGGGCGGGGACTGGAATTCACCCCTCCACTTT. Its translation is CASSQGGDWNSPLHF. The whole variable domain, filled in from reference TRBV5-4 and TRBJ1-6, reads ETGVTQSPTHLIKTRGQQVTLRCSSQSGHNTVSWYQQALGQGPQFIFQYYREEENGRGNFPPRFSGLQFPNYSSELNVNALELDDSALYLCASSQGGDWNSPLHFGNGTRLTVT.